A selection of T cell receptor beta chains follows, all from one sample in a study of T cells expressing NK-cell markers. TCRdb re-called the 5' RACE reads, yielding one record per CDR3 amino acid sequence without DNA. The sample table sets out about 540,000 distinct CDR3 sequences. Input material: blood T cells: a sorted CD56 or NKG2C T cell subset, CD4+ or CD8+ T cells, or bulk PBMC T cells (not recorded which). These receptors came from a man younger than 30 in good health. CDR3s include the opening cysteine and the closing phenylalanine or tryptophan.

J gene,V gene,CDR3 protein
TRBJ2-1,TRBV12-3/TRBV12-4,CASWPPPGQVYNEQFF
TRBJ2-6,TRBV29-1,CSASVRDSDLFSGANVLTF
TRBJ2-1,TRBV12-5,CASGFSLGEANEQFF
TRBJ2-5,TRBV7-9,CASSLGARDSQETQYF
TRBJ2-7,TRBV11-1,CASSQSHIWSSYEQYF
TRBJ2-7,TRBV7-9,CASSQSDTHEQYF
TRBJ2-1,TRBV9,CASSASGGEIYNEQFF
TRBJ2-1,TRBV7-2,CASSLLLAEQFF
TRBJ2-5,TRBV12-3/TRBV12-4,CASSLQLRTSPQETQYF
TRBJ2-3,TRBV12-3/TRBV12-4,CAGLTGVTDTQYF
TRBJ2-5,TRBV7-7,CASSRRDLETQYF
TRBJ2-2,TRBV6-4,CASSTSAGELFF
TRBJ2-7,TRBV29-1,CSVGRLAGEGEQYF
TRBJ1-2,TRBV7-2,CASSLAQGSYGYTF
TRBJ2-5,TRBV4-2,CASSQVAGNQETQYF
TRBJ1-1,TRBV27,CASSLPAGEAFF
TRBJ2-3,TRBV12-3/TRBV12-4,CASSPSTLDTQYF
TRBJ1-1,TRBV5-1,CASSTEGGVTEAFF
TRBJ1-5,TRBV15,CATSREGVGQPQHF
TRBJ2-3,TRBV20-1,CSARDTPGARGGTDTQYF
TRBJ2-1,TRBV3-1,CASSQEGTRGRLGEQFF
TRBJ2-5,TRBV20-1,CSAYKPGQQETQYF
TRBJ2-1,TRBV27,CASNPGTSSYNEQFF
TRBJ2-7,TRBV27,CASSQRTSGIYEQYF
TRBJ1-4,TRBV11-2,CASSFSGAVEKLFF
TRBJ2-1,TRBV25-1,CATSAMGGNEQFF
TRBJ2-1,TRBV7-6,CASSPWTSGGKSDEQFF
TRBJ2-4,TRBV25-1,CASRGPGTLDF
TRBJ2-2,TRBV10-3,CAISLTAPSTGELFF
TRBJ2-1,TRBV25-1,CASSEFRSGQGPNEQFF
TRBJ2-7,TRBV7-9,CASSNGQGPSYEQYF
TRBJ1-1,TRBV12-3/TRBV12-4,CASSLVGRTVAFF
TRBJ2-7,TRBV15,CATSPRPPGQTYEQYF
TRBJ2-4,TRBV12-3/TRBV12-4,CASRTSPKNIQYF
TRBJ1-6,TRBV6-1,CASSVEGGSPLHF
TRBJ2-3,TRBV27,CAREGQSTDTQYF
TRBJ2-1,TRBV7-9,CASSLDISGPYYNEQFF
TRBJ1-5,TRBV6-4,CAGRNLSARHF
TRBJ2-3,TRBV11-2,CASMGGGFDTQYF
TRBJ2-2,TRBV27,CASSRIAGGLFGTTGELFF
TRBJ1-1,TRBV28,CASSLVAKGAFF
TRBJ2-5,TRBV7-9,CASSLLSTYSETQYF
TRBJ2-2,TRBV28,CASRASGRAATGELFF
TRBJ2-3,TRBV5-6,CASLGRPTDTQYF
TRBJ2-2,TRBV10-1,CASSTGQVTGELFF
TRBJ1-2,TRBV2,CASSGLTGQIRAGYTF
TRBJ2-3,TRBV10-3,CAIRGLAEGTDTQYF